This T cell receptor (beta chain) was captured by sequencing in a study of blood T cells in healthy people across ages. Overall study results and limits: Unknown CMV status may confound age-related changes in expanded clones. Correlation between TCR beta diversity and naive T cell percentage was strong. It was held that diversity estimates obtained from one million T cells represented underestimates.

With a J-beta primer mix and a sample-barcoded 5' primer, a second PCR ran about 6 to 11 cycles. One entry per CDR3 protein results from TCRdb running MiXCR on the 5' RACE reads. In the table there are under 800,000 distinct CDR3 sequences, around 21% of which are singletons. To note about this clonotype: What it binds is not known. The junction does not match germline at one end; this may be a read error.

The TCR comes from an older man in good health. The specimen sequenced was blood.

The CDR3 DNA reads TGTGCTAGCAGCCCGATCTTAGGTACAGGGGAGACCCAGCACTTT. Translated, it gives CASSPILGTGETQHF. The chain has TRBV7-7 and TRBJ2-5; 7 nucleotides match TRBD1. From germline, CDR1 is SSHAT and CDR2 FNYEAQ (reference sequence). The CDR3 sequence is 15 residues long.